This is a list of T cell receptor beta chains from one sample in a study of T cells after yellow fever vaccination. TCRdb processed the 5' RACE reads anew with MiXCR; each CDR3 protein has one entry. The sample lists about 350,000 distinct CDR3 sequences, roughly 4% occurring once. This specimen was PBMCs, taken 5 days after the yellow fever booster vaccination. The receptors originated from a man aged 18 to 30 who received the YFV17D yellow fever vaccine. Each CDR3 is given with its conserved first and last residue. D genes are given only for firm matches. Rows give clone size only sometimes, using once, few, many, or a class for an expanded clone.

TRBD1,TRBV6-5,TRBJ1-3,-,CASSYSNRGLSGNTIYF,TGTGCCAGCAGTTACTCGAACAGGGGCCTCTCTGGAAACACCATATATTTT
TRBD1,TRBV7-3,TRBJ1-1,few,CASSSTSGGLGTEAFF,TGTGCCAGCAGCTCGACTTCAGGGGGCTTGGGCACTGAAGCTTTCTTT
-,TRBV29-1,TRBJ2-3,many,CSVFEVGTDTQYF,TGCAGCGTTTTCGAGGTGGGGACAGATACGCAGTATTTT
-,TRBV10-3,TRBJ2-2,-,CAIRTQQTGELFF,TGTGCCATCAGAACCCAGCAAACCGGGGAGCTGTTTTTT
-,TRBV4-1,TRBJ1-6,-,CASSPFFPVDSPLHF,TGCGCCAGCAGCCCATTTTTCCCCGTCGATTCACCCCTCCACTTT
-,TRBV7-2,TRBJ1-1,-,CASSLGLGVVTEAFF,TGTGCCAGCAGCTTAGGTCTTGGGGTAGTCACTGAAGCTTTCTTT
-,TRBV5-6,TRBJ1-2,few,CASSFEARAYGYTF,TGTGCCAGCAGCTTTGAAGCCAGGGCCTATGGCTACACCTTC
-,TRBV7-9,TRBJ1-6,-,CASSHTEGANSPLHF,TGTGCCAGCTCTCACACCGAAGGGGCGAATTCACCCCTCCACTTT
-,TRBV7-2,TRBJ1-1,few,CASSLMGVPQNTEAFF,TGTGCCAGCAGCCTAATGGGGGTCCCCCAGAACACTGAAGCTTTCTTT
TRBD2,TRBV20-1,TRBJ2-5,many,CSARGRAGDPQETQYF,TGCAGTGCTAGAGGCCGGGCGGGGGACCCCCAAGAGACCCAGTACTTC
-,TRBV27,TRBJ2-3,-,CASSLSGRGADTQYF,TGTGCCAGCAGTTTATCGGGGCGGGGAGCAGATACGCAGTATTTT
TRBD1,TRBV29-1,TRBJ1-2,many,CSVARDRGWYGYTF,TGCAGCGTTGCACGTGACAGGGGATGGTATGGCTACACCTTC
-,TRBV20-1,TRBJ2-5,few,CSARDSFRLAVQETQYF,TGCAGTGCTAGAGATTCCTTTAGGCTAGCCGTACAAGAGACCCAGTACTTC
-,TRBV5-5,TRBJ1-1,many,CASSWGDWEAFF,TGTGCCAGCAGCTGGGGGGACTGGGAAGCTTTCTTT